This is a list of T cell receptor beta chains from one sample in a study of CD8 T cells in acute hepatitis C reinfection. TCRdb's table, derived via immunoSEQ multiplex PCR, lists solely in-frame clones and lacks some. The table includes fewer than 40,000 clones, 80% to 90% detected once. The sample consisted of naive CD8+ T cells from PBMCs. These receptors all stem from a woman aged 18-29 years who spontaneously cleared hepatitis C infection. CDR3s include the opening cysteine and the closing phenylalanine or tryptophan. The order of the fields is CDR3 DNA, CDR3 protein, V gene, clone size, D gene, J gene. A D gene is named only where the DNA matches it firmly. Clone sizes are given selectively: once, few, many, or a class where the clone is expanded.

CDR3 DNA: TGTGCCAGCAGCCATGAAAAGACAGTCGCGGCTAGCGGGAGAGATACGCAGTATTTT
CDR3 protein: CASSHEKTVAASGRDTQYF
V gene: TRBV9
clone size: .
D gene: TRBD2
J gene: TRBJ2-3

CDR3 DNA: TGTGCCAGCAGTTACGGGAAGTCCCTCAAGCAGTTCTTC
CDR3 protein: CASSYGKSLKQFF
V gene: TRBV6-5
clone size: .
D gene: .
J gene: TRBJ2-1

CDR3 DNA: TGTGCCAGTAGTATAGTCGGGGAGGCTGAAGCTTTCTTT
CDR3 protein: CASSIVGEAEAFF
V gene: TRBV19
clone size: .
D gene: .
J gene: TRBJ1-1

CDR3 DNA: TGCGCCAGCAGCCAAGATGTAGACAGGGGTTCCCTCAGCACAGATACGCAGTATTTT
CDR3 protein: CASSQDVDRGSLSTDTQYF
V gene: TRBV4-1
clone size: once
D gene: TRBD1
J gene: TRBJ2-3

CDR3 DNA: TGTGCCAGCAGCATCGTAGCGGGAGTACTTTCCTACAATGAGCAGTTCTTC
CDR3 protein: CASSIVAGVLSYNEQFF
V gene: TRBV7-9
clone size: .
D gene: TRBD2
J gene: TRBJ2-1

CDR3 DNA: TGTGCCAGCAGCCAGAGCTTGAGCGGGAGTACCACCGGGGAGCTGTTTTTT
CDR3 protein: CASSQSLSGSTTGELFF
V gene: TRBV7-6
clone size: .
D gene: TRBD2
J gene: TRBJ2-2

CDR3 DNA: TGTGCCAGCAGCCCAAGGGGGGGGACTGAAGCTTTCTTT
CDR3 protein: CASSPRGGTEAFF
V gene: TRBV7-6
clone size: .
D gene: .
J gene: TRBJ1-1

CDR3 DNA: TGTGCCAGCAGCTTAGGAGCGGGGACGGCCTACGAGCAGTACTTC
CDR3 protein: CASSLGAGTAYEQYF
V gene: TRBV7-2
clone size: .
D gene: TRBD2
J gene: TRBJ2-7

CDR3 DNA: TGTGCCAGCAGCCCTGGGACAGGGTACTACGAGCAGTACTTC
CDR3 protein: CASSPGTGYYEQYF
V gene: TRBV7-6
clone size: .
D gene: TRBD1
J gene: TRBJ2-7

CDR3 DNA: TGTGCCAGCAGTATCGGGACGGCCTCGGGCGAAAAACTGTTTTTT
CDR3 protein: CASSIGTASGEKLFF
V gene: TRBV27
clone size: few
D gene: .
J gene: TRBJ1-4

CDR3 DNA: TGCGCCAGCAGCTTGGGGAGGCAGGGGGGACTATATGGCTACACCTTC
CDR3 protein: CASSLGRQGGLYGYTF
V gene: TRBV5-1
clone size: .
D gene: TRBD1
J gene: TRBJ1-2

CDR3 DNA: TGTGCCAGCAGCCTCCTGGGGGACAGGGACACTGAAGCTTTCTTT
CDR3 protein: CASSLLGDRDTEAFF
V gene: TRBV13
clone size: .
D gene: TRBD1
J gene: TRBJ1-1

CDR3 DNA: TGTGCCAGCAGCGAGACAGTCTCCTACGAGCAGTACTTC
CDR3 protein: CASSETVSYEQYF
V gene: TRBV7-2
clone size: .
D gene: .
J gene: TRBJ2-7

CDR3 DNA: TGCAGCGTTGAGAGTTACGTGAACACTGAAGCTTTCTTT
CDR3 protein: CSVESYVNTEAFF
V gene: TRBV29-1
clone size: once
D gene: .
J gene: TRBJ1-1

CDR3 DNA: TGTGCCAGTAGCATGGGACTAGCGGGAGGAGACAATGAGCAGTTCTTC
CDR3 protein: CASSMGLAGGDNEQFF
V gene: TRBV19
clone size: .
D gene: TRBD2
J gene: TRBJ2-1

CDR3 DNA: TGTGCCAGCAGCTTAGAAATCAGGGGAGCGGGGAACGAGCAGTACTTC
CDR3 protein: CASSLEIRGAGNEQYF
V gene: TRBV7-9
clone size: .
D gene: .
J gene: TRBJ2-7

CDR3 DNA: TGCGCCAGCAGCCCCGCGGTAGGGCCGGGCGAAGAGACCCAGTACTTC
CDR3 protein: CASSPAVGPGEETQYF
V gene: TRBV4-1
clone size: once
D gene: .
J gene: TRBJ2-5

CDR3 DNA: TGTGCCAGCGGACTTAATCAGCCCCAGCATTTT
CDR3 protein: CASGLNQPQHF
V gene: TRBV6-1
clone size: once
D gene: .
J gene: TRBJ1-5

CDR3 DNA: TGCGCCAGCAGCCAATCCCGAGCAGGATACTCCTACAATGAGCAGTTCTTC
CDR3 protein: CASSQSRAGYSYNEQFF
V gene: TRBV4-1
clone size: .
D gene: .
J gene: TRBJ2-1

CDR3 DNA: TGTGCCAGCAGCGTAGGGCTAGCGGGAGCTGATGAGCAGTTCTTC
CDR3 protein: CASSVGLAGADEQFF
V gene: TRBV9
clone size: .
D gene: TRBD2
J gene: TRBJ2-1

CDR3 DNA: TGTGCCATCAGTGCGGAGGAGGGTTTACTGTCCTACGAGCAGTACTTC
CDR3 protein: CAISAEEGLLSYEQYF
V gene: TRBV10-3
clone size: .
D gene: .
J gene: TRBJ2-7

CDR3 DNA: TGTGTCAGAAGCTTAGCCGGTCTGGGGTTGACCGGGGAGCTGTTTTTT
CDR3 protein: CVRSLAGLGLTGELFF
V gene: TRBV7-5
clone size: .
D gene: .
J gene: TRBJ2-2

CDR3 DNA: TGCAGCGTTGAAATCGGGGAGCTGTTTTTT
CDR3 protein: CSVEIGELFF
V gene: TRBV29-1
clone size: .
D gene: .
J gene: TRBJ2-2

CDR3 DNA: TGTGCCAGCAGCCCCTCGGACTTCTACGAGCAGTACTTC
CDR3 protein: CASSPSDFYEQYF
V gene: TRBV14
clone size: .
D gene: .
J gene: TRBJ2-7

CDR3 DNA: TGTGCCAGCAGCTCCCCCGGGACAGGCTATGGCTACACCTTC
CDR3 protein: CASSSPGTGYGYTF
V gene: TRBV7-6
clone size: .
D gene: TRBD1
J gene: TRBJ1-2

CDR3 DNA: TGTGCCAGCAGCTCACGACTAGCACATTACAAGACCTACGAGCAGTACTTC
CDR3 protein: CASSSRLAHYKTYEQYF
V gene: TRBV7-4
clone size: .
D gene: TRBD2
J gene: TRBJ2-7

CDR3 DNA: TGCGCCAGCATGAGCAGGCAAGCCTACGAGCAGTACTTC
CDR3 protein: CASMSRQAYEQYF
V gene: TRBV10-2
clone size: .
D gene: .
J gene: TRBJ2-7

CDR3 DNA: TGCGCCAGCAGCCATCCCAGGGGAACTGAAGCTTTCTTT
CDR3 protein: CASSHPRGTEAFF
V gene: TRBV4-1
clone size: .
D gene: .
J gene: TRBJ1-1

CDR3 DNA: TGTGCCAGCAGCCCAGGGATTAGTAGCGAGCAGTTCTTC
CDR3 protein: CASSPGISSEQFF
V gene: TRBV4-2
clone size: .
D gene: .
J gene: TRBJ2-1

CDR3 DNA: TGCGCCAGCAGCTTGTATAAGACAGGGACGGGCGAGCAGTACTTC
CDR3 protein: CASSLYKTGTGEQYF
V gene: TRBV5-1
clone size: .
D gene: TRBD1
J gene: TRBJ2-7

CDR3 DNA: TGTGCCAGCAGTTCCCGACTCGGACTAGCGGGAACTAATGAGCAGTTCTTC
CDR3 protein: CASSSRLGLAGTNEQFF
V gene: TRBV27
clone size: .
D gene: TRBD2
J gene: TRBJ2-1